The 17 T cell receptor beta chains reported below all come from one sample, sequenced in a study of T-cell reconstitution after alpha-beta-depleted transplantation in children listed by TCRdb under 2016. What this sample's treatment or condition label stands for: allogeneic hematopoietic cell transplantation with graft depleted of TCRalphabeta T cells and CD19 B cells. Library method: PCR. The sequencer was an Illumina HiSeq 2500. Molecular barcoding was employed in the preparation of TCR libraries, with unique molecular identifiers being used to normalize TCRbeta repertoire quantification. The raw public reads went through TCRdb reprocessing: fastp at Q25, MiXCR clone calling, in-frame beta chains kept. Rows are unified per CDR3 protein, each entry keeping the most common DNA and genes. For this sample there are more than 400,000 distinct CDR3 sequences; roughly 44% appear just once. Together, the top ten hold 27% of the sample.

This material consisted of PBMCs, taken before TCRalphabeta/CD19-depleted stem cell transplant. Receptors were obtained from a girl aged 2 to 10 with aplastic anemia, due to receive a stem cell transplant.

The chain combines TRBV6-1 with TRBJ2-1, with D perhaps TRBD2 (6 bases). The CDR3 runs 17 residues. Per germline, CDR1 MNHNS and CDR2 SASEGT. V was trimmed by 5 bases and J by 4 bases, leaving 21 bases between them. CDR3 DNA sequence: TGTGCCAGCAGTCGCCCCAGTGGAGGGAGAGGGTACAATGAGCAGTTCTTC. It translates to CASSRPSGGRGYNEQFF.

The V gene is TRBV7-3, the J gene TRBJ2-3; 8 nucleotides align to TRBD2. Unmatched junction bases numbered 9, after V lost 5 bases and J lost 5 bases. The CDR3 contains 15 residues. CDR1 is SGHTA and CDR2 is FQGTGA in the germline V gene. Written as DNA, the CDR3 is TGTGCCAGCAGCCTGGGGTTAGCGGGGAAAGATACGCAGTATTTT. It specifies CASSLGLAGKDTQYF. The whole variable domain, remainder taken from reference TRBV7-3 and TRBJ2-3, is GAGVSQTPSNKVTEKGKYVELRCDPISGHTALYWYRQSLGQGPEFLIYFQGTGAADDSGLPNDRFFAVRPEGSVSTLKIQRTERGDSAVYLCASSLGLAGKDTQYFGPGTRLTVL.

This clonotype has a handful of counts. J is TRBJ1-1 and V is TRBV4-2; D is ambiguous. The germline V gene has CDR1 LGHNA and CDR2 YNFKEQ. With 0 bases removed from V and 1 base from J, the gap between germline ends came to 9 bases. The CDR3 contains 15 residues. In DNA form, the CDR3 reads TGTGCCAGCAGCCAAGATCTTGGCGGGAACACTGAAGCTTTCTTT. This sequence encodes CASSQDLGGNTEAFF.

The V call is TRBV20-1, the J call TRBJ2-7, with D perhaps matching TRBD2 (6 bases). CDR1 is DFQATT, CDR2 SNEGSKA, per germline (reference sequence). The CDR3 contains 12 residues. Trimming pared 0 bases from V and 6 bases from J, leaving 9 bases between. The CDR3 DNA reads as TGCAGTGCTAGAGATTGGAGGGTCGAGCAGTACTTC. This gives the protein CSARDWRVEQYF.

This clonotype was observed many times. This chain links TRBV10-1 with TRBJ2-1; D gene ambiguous. The CDR3 has 15 residues. V was pared by 3 bases and J by 0 bases, with 9 bases between. CDR1 is WNHNN, CDR2 SYGVQD, per germline (reference sequence). The DNA of the CDR3 is TGCGCCAGCAGTGATTCGGATAGCTCCTACAATGAGCAGTTCTTC. It encodes CASSDSDSSYNEQFF.

This clonotype was seen many times. The J gene is TRBJ2-1, the V gene TRBV7-9; D is unresolved. Per germline, CDR1 SEHNR and CDR2 FQNEAQ (reference sequence). The V end was cut by 5 bases, the J end by 8 bases, with 10 bases between. The CDR3 has 12 residues. The CDR3 nucleotides are TGTGCCAGCAGCCCCTCCGCGGATGAGCAGTTCTTC. It translates to CASSPSADEQFF. The full variable domain, completed using reference TRBV7-9 and TRBJ2-1, is DTGVSQNPRHKITKRGQNVTFRCDPISEHNRLYWYRQTLGQGPEFLTYFQNEAQLEKSRLLSDRFSAERPKGSFSTLEIQRTEQGDSAMYLCASSPSADEQFFGPGTRLTVL.

This clonotype was seen a few times. V is TRBV6-1 and J is TRBJ2-3, with D possibly being TRBD1 (6 bases). V lost 6 bases, J lost 5 bases, and 12 bases lay in between. The CDR3 is 13 amino acids. Per the germline V gene, CDR1 is MNHNS and CDR2 is SASEGT. CDR3 sequence (DNA): TGTGCCAGCAGGGACAGTTCTCGAGATACGCAGTATTTT. Protein: CASRDSSRDTQYF.

This clonotype came up many times. This rearrangement joins TRBV29-1 to TRBJ2-5; TRBD1 aligns across 7 bases. CDR1 and CDR2 from the germline V gene are SQVTM and ANQGSEA. J lost 6 bases, V lost 8 bases, and 15 bases had no gene match. This CDR3 spans 14 amino acids. The CDR3, as DNA: TGCAGCTCCTTCTTAGCCGACAGGGAGCAGACCCAGTACTTC. This sequence encodes CSSFLADREQTQYF.

The rearrangement joins TRBV12-3 or TRBV12-4 to TRBJ2-1; 9 bases match TRBD2. Losses at the gene ends were 2 bases for V and 8 bases for J; bases not matched to a gene: 7. The CDR3 loop spans 15 amino acids. CDR3 sequence reads: CASSLMVAGVDEQFF. CDR3 bases: TGTGCCAGCAGTTTAATGGTAGCGGGAGTGGATGAGCAGTTCTTC.

The V call is TRBV20-1, the J call TRBJ2-1; the match to TRBD2 covers 7 bases. Trimming cost V 6 bases and J 9 bases; bases outside gene matches: 11. There are 13 residues in the CDR3. The germline CDR1 and CDR2 sequences are DFQATT and SNEGSKA (reference sequence). The CDR3 DNA follows: TGCAGTGCCCGACTAGCCGTCACAAGTGAGCAGTTCTTC. As protein: CSARLAVTSEQFF.

This chain links TRBV4-2 with TRBJ2-7; D is possibly TRBD1 or TRBD2 (6 bases each). CDR1 is LGHNA and CDR2 is YNFKEQ in the germline V gene. The V gene lost 3 bases and the J gene lost 2 bases, with 20 bases spanning the gap. The CDR3 extends over 17 amino acids. The CDR3 is CASSQEGPRTDTYEQYF. CDR3 in DNA: TGTGCCAGCAGCCAGGAGGGGCCGCGGACAGATACCTACGAGCAGTACTTC.

The gene calls are TRBV4-1 and TRBJ2-3; TRBD2 matches 7 bases. The V segment lost 0 bases and the J segment 9 bases; nucleotides outside the gene matches: 15. There are 17 residues in the CDR3. Germline loops: CDR1 MGHRA, CDR2 YSYEKL. The CDR3 loop reads CASSQEGRWGGSDTQYF. The CDR3 DNA sequence: TGCGCCAGCAGCCAAGAGGGAAGATGGGGGGGGAGCGACACGCAGTATTTT.

V usage is TRBV20-1 and J usage is TRBJ2-3; D gene uncertain. In germline, CDR1 is DFQATT, CDR2 SNEGSKA (reference sequence). CDR3 size: 11 residues. V was clipped by 1 base and J by 7 bases, with 6 bases between them. Here the CDR3 reads CSARVVNTQYF. DNA for the CDR3: TGCAGTGCTAGAGTAGTAAATACGCAGTATTTT.

This chain connects TRBV24-1 to TRBJ2-2; perhaps TRBD2 as D (5 bases). Per the germline V gene, CDR1 is KGHDR and CDR2 is SFDVKD. V was trimmed by 4 bases and J by 7 bases, leaving 12 bases between them. The CDR3 has 14 amino acids. CDR3 amino acids: CATSDSPGDGELFF. The CDR3 bases are TGTGCCACCAGTGACTCTCCCGGGGACGGGGAGCTGTTTTTT.

This clonotype was picked up many times. This chain uses TRBV12-3 or TRBV12-4 with TRBJ2-6, with TRBD2 identical over 10 bases. J was trimmed by 0 bases and V by 1 base; bases with no gene match: 3. The CDR3 runs to 18 residues. The CDR3 region is CASSLGAGGISGANVLTF. For the CDR3, the DNA is TGTGCCAGCAGTTTAGGAGCGGGAGGGATCTCTGGGGCCAACGTCCTGACTTTC.

The chain joins TRBV29-1 to TRBJ1-2; weak D call: TRBD1 (5 bases). The germline V and J ends were trimmed by 3 bases and 6 bases, with 8 bases remaining between them. The CDR3 extends over 11 amino acids. CDR1 and CDR2 (germline): SQVTM, ANQGSEA. The CDR3 nucleotides read TGCAGCGTTGAGGGGGGGGATGGCTACACCTTC. Translation gives CSVEGGDGYTF.

Only a few counts were recorded for this clonotype. The CDR3 coding sequence is TGCAGTGCTAGAGATATTACGGCTAGCGGCTCGAACGCCAATGAGCAGTTCTTC. It translates to CSARDITASGSNANEQFF. This chain links TRBV20-1 with TRBJ2-1; 7 nucleotides match TRBD2. V lost 0 bases and J lost 6; bases outside the gene matches: 17. CDR1 is DFQATT and CDR2 is SNEGSKA in the germline V gene (reference sequence). The CDR3 has 18 amino acids.